The 20 T cell receptor beta chains in this list originate from one sample, sequenced in a study of long-term antiretroviral therapy in people with HIV. The assay used was immunoSEQ (version v3.0), run at survey level. Profiled with immunoSEQ multiplex PCR; TCRdb holds only in-frame clones, not every one. The sample has 35,000 to 55,000 clones, about 95% seen once. The source was unsorted PBMCs, collected 3.7 years after starting antiretroviral therapy. Receptor source: a woman aged 45-65 years with HIV.

This chain connects TRBV11-1 to TRBJ1-1; 7 bases are shared with TRBD1. Germline CDR1 SGHAT, CDR2 FQDESV (reference sequence). After removal of 4 bases from V and 10 bases from J, the junction contained 9 bases not matched to a gene. The CDR3 runs 13 residues. CDR3 sequence reads: CASSSLRAGGAFF. The CDR3 coding sequence is TGTGCCAGCAGCTCGCTCAGGGCAGGGGGAGCTTTCTTT.

The genes are TRBV7-2 and TRBJ1-2; 8 bases agree with TRBD1. V shed 4 bases, J shed 5 bases, and the junction held 9 bases outside the gene matches. Germline V CDR1 and CDR2: SGHTA, FQGNSA. CDR3 length: 15 amino acids. Written as DNA, the CDR3 is TGTGCCAGCAGCTCCCGCGGGGGACAGGATTATGGCTACACCTTC. It specifies CASSSRGGQDYGYTF.

The chain carries TRBV5-1 and TRBJ2-3; 8 bases are a match to TRBD2. Germline lookup yields CDR1 SGHRS and CDR2 YFSETQ. J was trimmed by 3 bases and V by 6 bases; bases with no gene match: 12. The CDR3 extends over 16 amino acids. CDR3 nucleotides: TGCGCCAGCATTAAAAGTCCCGGGGGGGTGACAGATACGCAGTATTTT. Amino acids: CASIKSPGGVTDTQYF. The full variable domain, completed using reference TRBV5-1 and TRBJ2-3, is KAGVTQTPRYLIKTRGQQVTLSCSPISGHRSVSWYQQTPGQGLQFLFEYFSETQRNKGNFPGRFSGRQFSNSRSEMNVSTLELGDSALYLCASIKSPGGVTDTQYFGPGTRLTVL.

J is TRBJ1-1 and V is TRBV6-6, with TRBD1 as a possible D gene (5 bases). The CDR3 is 15 residues long. The V end was cut by 7 bases, the J end by 7 bases, with 22 bases between. Germline-derived CDR1 and CDR2 are MNHNY and SVGAGI (reference sequence). CDR3 coding DNA: TGTGCCAGCACTCGACAGTCCCCCCGAGGGCTTGAAGCTTTCTTT. Translation gives CASTRQSPRGLEAFF.

This chain connects TRBV6-1 to TRBJ2-3; the D gene could be TRBD1 or TRBD2 (5 bases each). The germline CDR1 and CDR2 sequences are MNHNS and SASEGT. The CDR3 is 14 residues long. The germline V and J ends were trimmed by 11 bases and 0 bases, with 15 bases remaining between them. CDR3 amino acids: CASRLWGSTDTQYF. CDR3 bases: TGTGCCTCAAGGCTCTGGGGGAGCACAGATACGCAGTATTTT.

The chain employs TRBV4-2 and TRBJ2-2, with 13 bases identical to TRBD2. The ends lost 1 base at V and 9 bases at J; junction bases unmatched: 8. CDR3 size: 17 residues. The germline CDR1 and CDR2 sequences are LGHNA and YNFKEQ. The DNA of the CDR3 is TGTGCCAGCAGCCAAGCAAACCGACTAGCGGGGGGCCGGGAGCTGTTTTTT. Translated: CASSQANRLAGGRELFF.

The V and J genes are TRBV6-5 and TRBJ1-6, with D perhaps TRBD1 (5 bases). This CDR3 contains 16 residues. The germline V and J ends were trimmed by 2 bases and 4 bases, with 12 bases remaining between them. Germline CDR1 MNHEY, CDR2 SVGAGI. The CDR3 spells CASSYDRQSYNSPLHF. The DNA of the CDR3 is TGTGCCAGCAGTTACGATCGACAGTCTTATAATTCACCCCTCCACTTT.

The chain recombines TRBV19 with TRBJ1-1; 7 nucleotides agree with TRBD1. Germline V gene lookup returns CDR1 LNHDA and CDR2 SQIVND (reference sequence). CDR3 length: 14 amino acids. V was clipped by 4 bases and J by 5 bases; unmatched bases: 7. The CDR3 sequence: CASSTTTGLTEAFF. Here the CDR3 DNA reads TGTGCCAGTAGTACGACGACAGGGCTAACTGAAGCTTTCTTT.

This clone was recorded only once. The rearrangement joins TRBV19 to TRBJ2-6; TRBD2 might be the D (5 bases). V gave up 4 bases and J gave up 0 bases, with 7 bases separating them. This CDR3 is 15 amino acids long. Germline assignment: CDR1 LNHDA and CDR2 SQIVND (reference sequence). In nucleotides, the CDR3 is TGTGCCAGTAGTACCGGGAACTCTGGGGCCAACGTCCTGACTTTC. It yields the protein CASSTGNSGANVLTF.

This chain links TRBV29-1 with TRBJ2-7; 7 bases align to TRBD1. This CDR3 is built from 13 residues. Germline lookup yields CDR1 SQVTM and CDR2 ANQGSEA. V was clipped by 4 bases and J by 2 bases; unmatched bases: 5. The CDR3 loop is CSVVDRPPYEQYF. CDR3 in DNA: TGCAGCGTTGTGGACAGGCCACCCTACGAGCAGTACTTC.

This clone occurred once. The chain recombines TRBV5-4 with TRBJ2-4; D is unresolved. Germline V CDR1 and CDR2: SGHNT, YYREEE (reference sequence). The CDR3 has 14 residues. Trimming removed 0 bases at V and 8 bases at J, with 12 bases between. The CDR3: CASSLEGSWDIQYF. Here the CDR3 DNA reads TGTGCCAGCAGCTTGGAAGGCAGTTGGGACATTCAGTACTTC.

The chain links TRBV29-1 to TRBJ1-1, with D perhaps TRBD1 (5 bases). Germline loops: CDR1 SQVTM, CDR2 ANQGSEA. Trimming cost V 3 bases and J 1 base, with 9 bases left between them. The CDR3 is 13 residues long. CDR3 residues: CSVEGTENTEAFF. CDR3 sequence (DNA): TGCAGCGTTGAGGGGACGGAGAACACTGAAGCTTTCTTT.

The chain recombines TRBV29-1 with TRBJ1-1, with a possible D match to TRBD1 (5 bases). This CDR3 region has 14 residues. Trimming pared 4 bases from V and 0 bases from J, leaving 12 bases between. The germline V gene encodes CDR1 SQVTM and CDR2 ANQGSEA. The CDR3 coding sequence is TGCAGCGTTGCTAGGGGCAACGTGAACACTGAAGCTTTCTTT. Translating it yields CSVARGNVNTEAFF.

This clone appeared once. The V call is TRBV4-3, the J call TRBJ1-1; D remains ambiguous. The CDR3 spans 16 residues. The germline V and J ends were trimmed by 0 bases and 5 bases, with 16 bases remaining between them. Germline CDR1 and CDR2: LGHNA and YSLEER. The CDR3 sequence: CASSQEIGGVGTEAFF. CDR3 bases: TGCGCCAGCAGCCAAGAAATCGGTGGGGTGGGAACTGAAGCTTTCTTT.

This clone was recorded only once. The CDR3 DNA follows: TGTGCCACCCAGGACAGTATGGATGGCTACACCTTC. This sequence encodes CATQDSMDGYTF. The chain uses TRBV10-3 and TRBJ1-2; D is perhaps TRBD1 (6 bases). Germline V gene lookup returns CDR1 ENHRY and CDR2 SYGVKD. The CDR3 runs to 12 residues. V was trimmed by 10 bases and J by 6 bases, leaving 15 bases between them.

The rearrangement uses TRBV5-5 and TRBJ1-1; the match to TRBD1 covers 10 bases. From germline, CDR1 is SGHKS and CDR2 YYEKEE (reference sequence). The CDR3 contains 14 residues. After removal of 0 bases from V and 11 bases from J, the junction contained 7 bases not matched to a gene. Written as DNA, the CDR3 is TGTGCCAGCAGCTTGGGGACAGGGGGAGTTAATGCTTTCTTT. Its protein product is CASSLGTGGVNAFF.

The J gene is TRBJ2-6, the V gene TRBV7-2, with D unclear. Germline CDR1 reads SGHTA; CDR2 reads FQGNSA. The CDR3 length is 16 residues. V was shortened by 1 base and J by 1 base, with 8 bases between the two germline ends. The CDR3 bases are TGTGCCAGCAGCTTAGGTAGTTTATCTGGGGCCAACGTCCTGACTTTC. Translation gives CASSLGSLSGANVLTF.

The V gene is TRBV11-1, the J gene TRBJ2-3; D is ambiguous. The length of the CDR3 is 14 residues. CDR1 and CDR2 from the germline V gene are SGHAT and FQDESV (reference sequence). Trimming left V 5 bases short and J 0 bases short, with 9 bases between. CDR3 in amino acids: CASSLTPSTDTQYF. Written as DNA, the CDR3 is TGTGCCAGCAGCCTGACACCTAGCACAGATACGCAGTATTTT.

This clone was detected once. This chain connects TRBV7-2 to TRBJ2-3; D is perhaps TRBD1 or TRBD2 (5 bases each). Germline CDR1 reads SGHTA; CDR2 reads FQGNSA. With 5 bases removed from V and 4 bases from J, the gap between germline ends came to 13 bases. The length of the CDR3 is 14 residues. CDR3 coding DNA: TGTGCCAGCAGCCAGGGCCCGGGGCCAGATACGCAGTATTTT. Encoded protein: CASSQGPGPDTQYF.

The rearrangement links TRBV4-1 to TRBJ2-5; D may be TRBD2 (5 bases). Trimming left V 1 base short and J 4 bases short, with 10 bases between. Per the germline V gene, CDR1 is MGHRA and CDR2 is YSYEKL. CDR3 length: 14 amino acids. In DNA form, the CDR3 reads TGCGCCAGCAGCCAAGCGCGGGTATCAGAGACCCAGTACTTC. Encoded protein: CASSQARVSETQYF.